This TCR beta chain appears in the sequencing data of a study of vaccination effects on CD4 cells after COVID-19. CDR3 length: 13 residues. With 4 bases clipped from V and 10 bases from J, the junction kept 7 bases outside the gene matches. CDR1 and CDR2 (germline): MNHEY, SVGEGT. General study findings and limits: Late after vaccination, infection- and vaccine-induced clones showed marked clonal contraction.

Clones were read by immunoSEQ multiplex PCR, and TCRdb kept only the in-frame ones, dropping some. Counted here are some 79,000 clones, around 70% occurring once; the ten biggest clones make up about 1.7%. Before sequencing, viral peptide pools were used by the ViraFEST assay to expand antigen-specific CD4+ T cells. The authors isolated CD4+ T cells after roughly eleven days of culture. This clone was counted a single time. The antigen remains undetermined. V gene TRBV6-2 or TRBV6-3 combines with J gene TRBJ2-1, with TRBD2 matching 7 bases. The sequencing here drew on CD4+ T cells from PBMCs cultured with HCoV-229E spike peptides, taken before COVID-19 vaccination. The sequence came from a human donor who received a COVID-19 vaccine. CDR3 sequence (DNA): TGTGCCAGCAGTTTCCTCGGGGGGAGCGAGCAGTTCTTC. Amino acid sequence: CASSFLGGSEQFF.